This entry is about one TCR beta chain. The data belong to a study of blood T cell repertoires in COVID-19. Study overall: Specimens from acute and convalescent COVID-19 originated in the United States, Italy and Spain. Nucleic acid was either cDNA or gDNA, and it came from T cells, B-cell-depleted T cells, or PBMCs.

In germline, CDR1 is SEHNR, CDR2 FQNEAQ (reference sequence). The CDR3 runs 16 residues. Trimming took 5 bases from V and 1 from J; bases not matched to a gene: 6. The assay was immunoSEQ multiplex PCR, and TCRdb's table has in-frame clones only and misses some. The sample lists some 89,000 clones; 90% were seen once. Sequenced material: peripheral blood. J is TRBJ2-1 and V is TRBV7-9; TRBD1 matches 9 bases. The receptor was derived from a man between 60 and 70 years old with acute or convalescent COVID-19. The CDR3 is CASSRTGVGSYNEQFF. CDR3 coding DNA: TGTGCCAGCAGCAGGACAGGGGTGGGTTCCTACAATGAGCAGTTCTTC.